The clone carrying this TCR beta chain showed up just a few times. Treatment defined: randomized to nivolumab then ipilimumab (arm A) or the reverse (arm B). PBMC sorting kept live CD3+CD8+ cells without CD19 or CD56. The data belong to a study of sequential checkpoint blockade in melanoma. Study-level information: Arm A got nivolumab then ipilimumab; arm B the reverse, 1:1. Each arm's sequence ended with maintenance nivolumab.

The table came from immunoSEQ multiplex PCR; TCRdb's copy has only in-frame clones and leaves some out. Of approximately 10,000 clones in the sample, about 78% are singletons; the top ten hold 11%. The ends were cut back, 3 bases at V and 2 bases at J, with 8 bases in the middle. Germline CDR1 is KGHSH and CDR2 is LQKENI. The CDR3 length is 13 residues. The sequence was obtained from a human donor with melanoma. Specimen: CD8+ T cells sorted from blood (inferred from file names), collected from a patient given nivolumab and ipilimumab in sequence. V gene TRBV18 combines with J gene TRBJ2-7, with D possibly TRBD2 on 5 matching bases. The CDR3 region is CASSPSGAYEQYF. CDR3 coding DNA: TGTGCCAGCTCACCGAGCGGAGCCTACGAGCAGTACTTC. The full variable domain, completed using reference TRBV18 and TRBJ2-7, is NAGVMQNPRHLVRRRGQEARLRCSPMKGHSHVYWYRQLPEEGLKFMVYLQKENIIDESGMPKERFSAEFPKEGPSILRIQQVVRGDSAAYFCASSPSGAYEQYFGPGTRLTVT.